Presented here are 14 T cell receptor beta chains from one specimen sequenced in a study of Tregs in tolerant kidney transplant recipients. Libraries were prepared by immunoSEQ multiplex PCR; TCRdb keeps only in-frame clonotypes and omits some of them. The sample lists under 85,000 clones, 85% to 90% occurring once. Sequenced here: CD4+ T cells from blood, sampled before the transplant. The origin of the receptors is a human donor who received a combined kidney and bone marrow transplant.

The DNA of the CDR3 is TGTGCCAGCAGCTTGGTCTCTCTGGGGGCAAGCACCGGGGAGCTGTTTTTT. Translating gives CASSLVSLGASTGELFF. The chain is built from TRBV5-6 and TRBJ2-2; perhaps TRBD1 as D (6 bases). In germline, CDR1 is SGHDT, CDR2 YYEEEE. Trimming cost V 0 bases and J 4 bases, with 16 bases left between them. This CDR3 has 17 amino acids.

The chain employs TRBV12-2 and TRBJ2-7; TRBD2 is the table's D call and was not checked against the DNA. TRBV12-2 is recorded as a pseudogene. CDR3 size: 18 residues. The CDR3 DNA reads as TGTGCAAGTCGTCTTCCCCATCCACTAGCGGGAGGATCCTACGAGCAGTACTTC. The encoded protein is CASRLPHPLAGGSYEQYF.

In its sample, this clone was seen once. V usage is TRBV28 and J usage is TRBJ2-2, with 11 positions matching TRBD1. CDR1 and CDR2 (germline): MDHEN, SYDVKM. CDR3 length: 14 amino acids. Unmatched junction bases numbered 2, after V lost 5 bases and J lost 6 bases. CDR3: CASSRGQGAGELFF. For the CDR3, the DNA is TGTGCCAGCAGTCGGGGACAGGGGGCCGGGGAGCTGTTTTTT.

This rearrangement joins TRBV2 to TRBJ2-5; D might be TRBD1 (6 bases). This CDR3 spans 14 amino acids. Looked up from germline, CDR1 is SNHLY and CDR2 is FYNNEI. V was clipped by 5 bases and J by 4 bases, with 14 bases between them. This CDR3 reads CASSSHRVGETQYF. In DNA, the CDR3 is TGTGCCAGCAGTTCACACAGGGTTGGAGAGACCCAGTACTTC.

The CDR3 region is CASSYRTGTYEQYF. CDR3 DNA: TGTGCCAGCAGTTACCGGACAGGGACCTACGAGCAGTACTTC. The J gene is TRBJ2-5, the V gene TRBV6-5; 8 bases fit TRBD1. With the DNA end fitting TRBJ2-7 better, the J assignment may be wrong. This CDR3 is built from 14 residues. Germline CDR1 reads MNHEY; CDR2 reads SVGAGI.

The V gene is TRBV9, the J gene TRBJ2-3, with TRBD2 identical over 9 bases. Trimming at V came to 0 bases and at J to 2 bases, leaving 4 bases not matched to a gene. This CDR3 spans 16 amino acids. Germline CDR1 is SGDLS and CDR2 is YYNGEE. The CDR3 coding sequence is TGTGCCAGCAGCGTAGTAGGGACTAGCTACACAGATACGCAGTATTTT. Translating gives CASSVVGTSYTDTQYF.

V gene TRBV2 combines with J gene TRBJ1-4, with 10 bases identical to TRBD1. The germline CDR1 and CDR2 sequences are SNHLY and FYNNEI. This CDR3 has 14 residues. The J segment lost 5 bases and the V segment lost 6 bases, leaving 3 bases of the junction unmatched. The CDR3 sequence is CASRVTGGNEKLFF. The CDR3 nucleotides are TGTGCCAGCAGGGTGACAGGGGGCAATGAAAAACTGTTTTTT.

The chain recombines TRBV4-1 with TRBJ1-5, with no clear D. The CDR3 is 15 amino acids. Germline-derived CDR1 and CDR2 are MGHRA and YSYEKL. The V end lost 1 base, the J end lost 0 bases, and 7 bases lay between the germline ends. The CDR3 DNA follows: TGCGCCAGCAGCCAAGGGTCACATAGCAATCAGCCCCAGCATTTT. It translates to CASSQGSHSNQPQHF.

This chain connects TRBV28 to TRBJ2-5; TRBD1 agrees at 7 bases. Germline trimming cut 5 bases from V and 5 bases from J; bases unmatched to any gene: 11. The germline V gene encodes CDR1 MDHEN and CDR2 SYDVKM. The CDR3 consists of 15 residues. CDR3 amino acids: CASSPPTGTEETQYF. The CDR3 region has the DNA TGTGCCAGCAGTCCCCCGACAGGGACGGAGGAGACCCAGTACTTC.

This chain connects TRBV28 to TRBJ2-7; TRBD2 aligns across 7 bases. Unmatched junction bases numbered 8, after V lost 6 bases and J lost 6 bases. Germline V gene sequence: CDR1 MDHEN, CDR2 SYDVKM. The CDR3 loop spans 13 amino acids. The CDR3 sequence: CASSTPGLFEQYF. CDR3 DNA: TGTGCCAGCAGCACCCCGGGACTATTCGAGCAGTACTTC.

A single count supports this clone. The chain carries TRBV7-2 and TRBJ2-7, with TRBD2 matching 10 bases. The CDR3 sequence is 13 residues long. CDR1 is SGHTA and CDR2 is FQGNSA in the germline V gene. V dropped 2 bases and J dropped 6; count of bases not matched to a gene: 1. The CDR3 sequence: CASSLRLAGEQYF. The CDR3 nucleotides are TGTGCCAGCAGCTTAAGACTAGCGGGCGAGCAGTACTTC.

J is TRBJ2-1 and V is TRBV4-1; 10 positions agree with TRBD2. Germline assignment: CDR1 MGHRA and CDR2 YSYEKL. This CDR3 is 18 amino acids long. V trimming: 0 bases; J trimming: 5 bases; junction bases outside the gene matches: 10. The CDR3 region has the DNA TGCGCCAGCAGCCAAGATCCACGAACTAGCGGGAATGACAATGAGCAGTTCTTC. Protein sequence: CASSQDPRTSGNDNEQFF.

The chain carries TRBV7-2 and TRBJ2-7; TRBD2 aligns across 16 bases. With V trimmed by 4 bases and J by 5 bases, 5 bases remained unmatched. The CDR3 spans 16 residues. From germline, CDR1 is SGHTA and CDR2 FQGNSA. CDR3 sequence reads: CASSSGTSGRVHEQYF. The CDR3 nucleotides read TGTGCCAGCAGCTCGGGGACTAGCGGGAGGGTCCACGAGCAGTACTTC.

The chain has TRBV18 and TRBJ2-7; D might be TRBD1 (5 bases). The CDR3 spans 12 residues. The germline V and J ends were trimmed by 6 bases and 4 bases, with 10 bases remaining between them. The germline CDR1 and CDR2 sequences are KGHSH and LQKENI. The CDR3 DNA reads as TGTGCCAGCTCGCGAACAGGTTACGAGCAGTACTTC. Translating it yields CASSRTGYEQYF.